Here is one TCR beta chain with its context. This entry comes from a study of blood T cell repertoires in COVID-19. In the study overall: T cells, B-cell-depleted T cells, or PBMCs provided the cDNA or gDNA that served as material.

Original data processing: The authors estimated nucleated cell counts from reference gene primer amplification. The method was immunoSEQ multiplex PCR; TCRdb's version includes in-frame clones alone and lacks a portion of them. Clone size and V and J calls were adopted from that table, with D and trimming inferred from the DNA. Of about 73,000 clones listed, around 82% are singletons. The CDR3 extends over 13 amino acids. CDR1 and CDR2 (germline): SNHLY, FYNNEI. Trimming shortened V by 6 bases and J by 2 bases, and 8 bases separated the two germline ends. Sample: peripheral blood. V and J are TRBV2 and TRBJ1-5, with D maybe TRBD1 (5 bases). The TCR comes from a man in his fifties with active COVID-19. CDR3 region: CASSREGNQPQHF. The CDR3, as DNA: TGTGCCAGCAGCAGGGAGGGCAATCAGCCCCAGCATTTT. The full variable domain, in which reference TRBV2 and TRBJ1-5 provide the parts outside the CDR3, is EPEVTQTPSHQVTQMGQEVILRCVPISNHLYFYWYRQILGQKVEFLVSFYNNEISEKSEIFDDQFSVERPDGSNFTLKIRSTKLEDSAMYFCASSREGNQPQHFGDGTRLSIL.